The source of this T cell receptor (beta chain) is a study of response to subunit inactivated influenza vaccine (dated by TCRdb to about 2018). About the investigation overall: Deep quantitative profiling of the T cell receptor repertoire was used in the study to follow responses to a trivalent subunit inactivated influenza vaccine. Results the study describes overall, beyond this receptor: According to the authors, only a limited number of new T cells may be recruited by each seasonal influenza vaccination.

Worth noting for this clonotype: No cognate antigen has been identified for it. One base away there is no much larger clone; base qualities are not given.

The protocol used for the library was RT-PCR. Sequencing used an Illumina HiSeq 2500. TCRdb itself trimmed the public reads at Q25 with fastp, ran MiXCR and retained productive beta chains. Rows are combined by CDR3 protein, so each entry shows the most common genes and DNA. This sample lists about 180,000 distinct CDR3 sequences; about a tenth were detected once. The top ten constitute roughly 10% of the sample. The sequenced sample was non-naive T cells sorted from PBMCs, obtained on the day of vaccination. The cell subset or site label here, explained by the study, means: memory T cell fraction. The source of this sequence is a man between 45 and 60 years old who received an inactivated influenza vaccine. Donor details come from another sample of the same person, matched by shared clones.

The CDR3 protein sequence reads: CASSYVGPLDYNEQFF. At the DNA level, the sequence is TGTGCCAGCAGTTACGTGGGACCGCTTGACTACAATGAGCAGTTCTTC. Recombination joined TRBV6-2 or TRBV6-3 with TRBJ2-1; the D gene cannot be resolved beyond TRBD1 or TRBD2, each matching 5 bases. Its CDR3 holds 16 amino acids, cysteine through phenylalanine. Only the CDR3 part of the read is kept: 48 bases, read in frame from the first base. V is shortened by 2 bases, J by 3 bases, and the region joining them spans 14 bases. CDR1 and CDR2 are drawn from the germline V gene: MNHEY, SVGEGT.